Listed here is a single T cell receptor (beta chain). The CDR3 has 14 residues. Germline CDR1 is KGHSH and CDR2 is LQKENI. The V end lost 3 bases, the J end lost 3 bases, and 8 bases lay between the germline ends. The method was immunoSEQ multiplex PCR; TCRdb's version includes in-frame clones alone and lacks a portion of them. The sample carries some 180,000 clones, 70% to 80% recorded once. This entry comes from a study of blood T cell repertoires in COVID-19. Study-wide context: The cDNA or gDNA used as material had been derived from T cells, B-cell-depleted T cells, or PBMCs.

One Seattle source followed patients from active infection through their disease course. The gene calls are TRBV18 and TRBJ2-2; a weak D match, TRBD2 (5 bases). This TCR was sampled from a woman between 40 and 50 years old with COVID-19, enrolled during active disease. Sequencing was performed on peripheral blood. The CDR3: CASSPGEYTGELFF. CDR3 in DNA: TGTGCCAGCTCACCTGGGGAGTACACCGGGGAGCTGTTTTTT.